Following are 21 T cell receptor beta chains from one sample sequenced in a study of CD8 T cells in ankylosing spondylitis. Their antigens remain unidentified. Study findings and constraints: Ankylosing spondylitis blood appeared to be characterized by a TCR beta motif of eight or nine highly homologous variants.

TCRdb analysed the 5' RACE reads with MiXCR anew, one entry per CDR3 protein. The table records around 430,000 distinct CDR3 sequences, over 15% of them present only once. Sample: blood, either unsorted or a sorted T cell fraction (not recorded which). These receptors were obtained from a male donor with ankylosing spondylitis.

Only a few counts were recorded for this clonotype. The gene calls are TRBV7-7 and TRBJ2-1; 10 positions agree with TRBD2. V was clipped by 5 bases and J by 6 bases; unmatched bases: 7. There are 15 residues in the CDR3. Germline loops: CDR1 SSHAT, CDR2 FNYEAQ (reference sequence). DNA of the CDR3: TGTGCCAGCAGCCCCGGGACTAGCGTCCGCAATGAGCAGTTCTTC. It codes for CASSPGTSVRNEQFF.

The chain has TRBV4-1 and TRBJ1-2; a weak D match, TRBD1 (5 bases). The ends were cut back, 1 base at V and 2 bases at J, with 20 bases in the middle. This CDR3 is built from 18 residues. Germline lookup yields CDR1 MGHRA and CDR2 YSYEKL. CDR3 loop: CASSQGSTFGTENYGYTF. For the CDR3, the DNA is TGCGCCAGCAGCCAAGGCAGCACTTTCGGGACGGAAAACTATGGCTACACCTTC.

This clonotype was recorded a few times. The chain combines TRBV5-6 with TRBJ2-3; D not resolved. CDR1 and CDR2 (germline): SGHDT, YYEEEE. V shed 1 base and J shed 5 bases, with 8 bases lying between them. This CDR3 has 13 amino acids. The CDR3 bases are TGTGCCAGCAGCTTGTCCGACGGAGATACGCAGTATTTT. It encodes CASSLSDGDTQYF. The entire variable domain, with the rest obtained from reference TRBV5-6 and TRBJ2-3, is as follows: DAGVTQSPTHLIKTRGQQVTLRCSPKSGHDTVSWYQQALGQGPQFIFQYYEEEERQRGNFPDRFSGHQFPNYSSELNVNALLLGDSALYLCASSLSDGDTQYFGPGTRLTVL.

This clonotype was seen a handful of times. CDR3 DNA: TGTGCCAGCAGTGAAGCGCAATCGAGAGTTGTCAGATATGGTCAGCCCCAGCATTTT. It codes for CASSEAQSRVVRYGQPQHF. This chain connects TRBV2 to TRBJ1-5; D remains ambiguous. This CDR3 is 19 amino acids long. The germline CDR1 and CDR2 sequences are SNHLY and FYNNEI. Trimming removed 0 bases from V and 6 bases from J, with 24 bases in between.

The table lists this clonotype with a count of one. The gene calls are TRBV9 and TRBJ2-1; 12 positions match TRBD2. The CDR3 runs 15 residues. CDR1 and CDR2 from the germline V gene are SGDLS and YYNGEE. V lost 4 bases, J lost 9 bases, and 8 bases stayed unmatched. CDR3 DNA sequence: TGTGCCAGCAGCTTCCGACTAGCGGGAGTGGCTGAGCAGTTCTTC. Protein sequence: CASSFRLAGVAEQFF.

The V call is TRBV20-1, the J call TRBJ2-7, with D perhaps being TRBD1 or TRBD2 (5 bases each). Trimming left V 0 bases short and J 3 bases short, with 15 bases between. Germline V lookup: CDR1 DFQATT, CDR2 SNEGSKA (reference sequence). The CDR3 covers 15 residues. CDR3 nucleotide sequence: TGCAGTGCTAGAGATAGTGGGGGAAGCCACTACGAGCAGTACTTC. Residues: CSARDSGGSHYEQYF.

The genes are TRBV5-1 and TRBJ2-3; 13 bases are shared with TRBD2. Trimming took 1 base from V and 1 from J; bases not matched to a gene: 15. From germline, CDR1 is SGHRS and CDR2 YFSETQ. This CDR3 region has 21 residues. CDR3 residues: CASSLRPSGTSGATRTDTQYF. The DNA for the CDR3 is TGCGCCAGCAGCTTGCGGCCTTCCGGGACTAGCGGGGCGACACGCACAGATACGCAGTATTTT.

The chain joins TRBV20-1 to TRBJ2-1; 7 nucleotides line up with TRBD2. There are 14 residues in the CDR3. V was pared by 3 bases and J by 0 bases, with 2 bases of the junction left unmatched. Germline CDR1 is DFQATT and CDR2 is SNEGSKA (reference sequence). CDR3 bases: TGCAGTGCTAGGGAGCGGGACTCCTACAATGAGCAGTTCTTC. Its translation is CSARERDSYNEQFF.

A note on this clonotype: Sequence at one end of the junction differs from germline and may be a read error. V is TRBV18 and J is TRBJ2-3; D possibly corresponds to TRBD2 (6 bases). Germline V lookup: CDR1 KGHSH, CDR2 LQKENI. The CDR3 is made up of 14 amino acids. CDR3 DNA: TGTGCCAGCTCTGATGCGGGGAGCACAGATATGCAGTATTTT. Protein sequence: CASSDAGSTDMQYF.

Ten or more counts support this clonotype. The gene calls are TRBV7-9 and TRBJ2-7; D unresolved. The V gene lost 7 bases and the J gene lost 0 bases, with 16 bases spanning the gap. The CDR3 is 15 residues long. Germline V gene lookup returns CDR1 SEHNR and CDR2 FQNEAQ (reference sequence). The CDR3 loop is CASTQWAGLSYEQYF. CDR3 nucleotide sequence: TGTGCCAGCACCCAATGGGCAGGCCTCTCCTACGAGCAGTACTTC.

This clonotype was seen at least ten times. J is TRBJ2-1 and V is TRBV12-3 or TRBV12-4; D might be TRBD2 (6 bases). Trimming shortened V by 4 bases and J by 10 bases, and 14 bases separated the two germline ends. The CDR3 totals 13 residues. This chain's CDR3 is CASSSPPGVEQFF. The CDR3 nucleotides are TGTGCCAGCAGTTCCCCGCCGGGGGTGGAGCAGTTCTTC.

The chain combines TRBV30 with TRBJ2-1; D remains ambiguous. Germline V gene data show CDR1 as GTSNPN and CDR2 as SVGIG (reference sequence). Between the trimmed V and J ends, which lost 0 bases and 8 bases, there was a span of 8 bases. CDR3 length: 12 residues. CDR3 nucleotides: TGTGCCTGGAGTGTACGGGTGGATGAGCAGTTCTTC. The encoded protein is CAWSVRVDEQFF. Supplemented by reference TRBV30 and TRBJ2-1, the full variable domain reads SQTIHQWPATLVQPVGSPLSLECTVEGTSNPNLYWYRQAAGRGLQLLFYSVGIGQISSEVPQNLSASRPQDRQFILSSKKLLLSDSGFYLCAWSVRVDEQFFGPGTRLTVL.

The rearrangement joins TRBV24-1 to TRBJ2-3, with 8 bases aligning to TRBD2. The CDR3 length is 16 residues. CDR1 is KGHDR and CDR2 is SFDVKD in the germline V gene. Trimming took 2 bases from V and 3 from J; bases not matched to a gene: 6. The CDR3 loop is CATSDYGAGGTDTQYF. In DNA form, the CDR3 reads TGTGCCACCAGTGATTACGGGGCGGGGGGAACAGATACGCAGTATTTT.

This clonotype was seen more than once but under ten times. V gene TRBV12-3 or TRBV12-4 combines with J gene TRBJ2-7; 7 nucleotides line up with TRBD1. With V trimmed by 7 bases and J by 0 bases, 9 bases remained unmatched. The CDR3 contains 15 residues. The CDR3 here is CASTFSDRASYEQYF. As DNA, the CDR3 is TGTGCCAGCACCTTTTCAGACAGGGCCTCCTACGAGCAGTACTTC.

This clonotype showed up just a few times. The chain uses TRBV4-3 and TRBJ2-3; D might be TRBD1 (6 bases). V lost 6 bases and J lost 0, with 28 bases in between. In germline, CDR1 is LGHNA, CDR2 YSLEER. This CDR3 region has 20 residues. The CDR3 nucleotides read TGCGCCAGCAGTCCAATGTGGGGGCCCGGCCCACGGCCCAGCACAGATACGCAGTATTTT. Translated, it gives CASSPMWGPGPRPSTDTQYF.

J is TRBJ2-4 and V is TRBV19; 9 positions match TRBD1. The CDR3 length is 16 residues. V lost 5 bases, J lost 0 bases, and 5 bases stayed unmatched. Germline CDR1 is LNHDA and CDR2 is SQIVND (reference sequence). The CDR3 coding sequence is TGTGCCAGTAGTGCCGACAGGGGGTTAGCCAAAAACATTCAGTACTTC. Protein: CASSADRGLAKNIQYF.

This clonotype was found a few times. This chain joins TRBV28 and TRBJ2-7, with 9 bases identical to TRBD1. The junction had 9 bases not matched to a gene; V was cut back by 5 bases and J by 4 bases. In germline, CDR1 is MDHEN, CDR2 SYDVKM. The CDR3 covers 15 residues. CDR3: CASSTPGTGNYEQYF. The CDR3 DNA reads TGTGCCAGCAGTACTCCAGGGACAGGGAATTACGAGCAGTACTTC.

V gene TRBV5-1 combines with J gene TRBJ2-7, with TRBD2 matching over 15 bases. V trimming: 5 bases; J trimming: 7 bases; junction bases outside the gene matches: 13. Germline V gene lookup returns CDR1 SGHRS and CDR2 YFSETQ. CDR3 size: 17 residues. Here the CDR3 DNA reads TGCGCCAGCAGTCTAGGTGGGACTAGCGGGAGGAGGAGTGAGCAGTACTTC. Amino acid sequence: CASSLGGTSGRRSEQYF.

In its sample, this clonotype was seen a few times. The chain employs TRBV9 and TRBJ2-5; perhaps TRBD2 as D (6 bases). Germline assignment: CDR1 SGDLS and CDR2 YYNGEE. Trimming took off 4 bases at V and 0 bases at J, with 13 bases between the two ends. CDR3 length: 15 amino acids. CDR3 nucleotides: TGTGCCAGCAGCCCGCGTCGGGGGAACCAAGAGACCCAGTACTTC. Residues: CASSPRRGNQETQYF. The whole variable domain, filled in from reference TRBV9 and TRBJ2-5, reads DSGVTQTPKHLITATGQRVTLRCSPRSGDLSVYWYQQSLDQGLQFLIQYYNGEERAKGNILERFSAQQFPDLHSELNLSSLELGDSALYFCASSPRRGNQETQYFGPGTRLLVL.

The rearrangement joins TRBV6-2 or TRBV6-3 to TRBJ1-3; unclear D gene. The CDR3 spans 14 residues. The germline V gene encodes CDR1 MNHEY and CDR2 SVGEGT. Trimming left V 6 bases short and J 4 bases short, with 13 bases between. CDR3 protein: CASRNGVPGNTIYF. The CDR3 DNA reads as TGTGCCAGCAGGAACGGGGTGCCGGGAAACACCATATATTTT.

This sequence joins TRBV5-1 and TRBJ2-3; D unresolved. With 4 bases removed from V and 6 bases from J, the gap between germline ends came to 12 bases. The V gene's germline CDR1 is SGHRS and CDR2 YFSETQ. The CDR3 contains 13 residues. CDR3 amino acids: CASSLHALDTQYF. The CDR3, as DNA: TGCGCCAGCAGCCTACATGCCCTCGATACGCAGTATTTT. The full variable domain, with the rest looked up from reference TRBV5-1 and TRBJ2-3, is KAGVTQTPRYLIKTRGQQVTLSCSPISGHRSVSWYQQTPGQGLQFLFEYFSETQRNKGNFPGRFSGRQFSNSRSEMNVSTLELGDSALYLCASSLHALDTQYFGPGTRLTVL.